Below, 24 T cell receptor beta chains from the same sample are listed, as sequenced in a study of shared clonotypes between healthy human individuals. The assay was immunoSEQ multiplex PCR, and TCRdb's table has in-frame clones only and misses some. Counted here are about 520,000 clones, 81% occurring once; the ten biggest clones make up 12%. Sequencing was done on a sample of PBMCs. These receptors were obtained from a woman aged 40 to 50 in good health. Some clones in this sample may be carry-over from other donors' samples.

This clone has at least ten counts. The chain uses TRBV28 and TRBJ1-3, with TRBD1 as a possible D gene (6 bases). Germline V CDR1 and CDR2: MDHEN, SYDVKM. The CDR3 is made up of 13 amino acids. Trimming pared 6 bases from V and 6 bases from J, leaving 12 bases between. The CDR3 bases are TGTGCCAGCAGCCAAGGGACATTAAACACCATATATTTT. Translated: CASSQGTLNTIYF.

The gene calls are TRBV5-1 and TRBJ2-5, with 11 bases that match TRBD2. V lost 0 bases to trimming and J lost 4 bases; unmatched junction nucleotides: 8. This CDR3 contains 17 residues. CDR1 is SGHRS, CDR2 YFSETQ, per germline. CDR3 bases: TGCGCCAGCAGCTTGGAAACTAGCGGGAGTGGGGGAGAGACCCAGTACTTC. It translates to CASSLETSGSGGETQYF. Together with reference TRBV5-1 and TRBJ2-5, the CDR3 gives the full variable domain: KAGVTQTPRYLIKTRGQQVTLSCSPISGHRSVSWYQQTPGQGLQFLFEYFSETQRNKGNFPGRFSGRQFSNSRSEMNVSTLELGDSALYLCASSLETSGSGGETQYFGPGTRLLVL.

The V gene is TRBV5-1, the J gene TRBJ2-7, with 10 bases matching TRBD2. Germline CDR1 reads SGHRS; CDR2 reads YFSETQ. The J segment lost 7 bases and the V segment lost 6 bases, leaving 10 bases of the junction unmatched. CDR3 size: 14 residues. The CDR3 DNA reads as TGCGCCAGCATGGGGGCTAGCGGGAGTGGGGAGCAGTACTTC. It is translated as CASMGASGSGEQYF.

Details on this clone: A far larger clone is off by one base, so a read error is likely. This rearrangement joins TRBV25-1 to TRBJ1-1, with D possibly matching TRBD1 (6 bases). CDR1 MGHDK and CDR2 SYGVNS come from the germline V gene. This CDR3 has 15 amino acids. CDR3 sequence reads: CTSRPRGGTNTEAFF. The CDR3 DNA follows: TGTACCAGCAGGCCAAGAGGGGGGACGAACACTGAAGCTTTCTTT.

The genes are TRBV18 and TRBJ1-2; D is unresolved. Germline lookup yields CDR1 KGHSH and CDR2 LQKENI. Trimming took off 1 base at V and 0 bases at J, with 12 bases between the two ends. CDR3 length: 16 residues. DNA of the CDR3: TGTGCCAGCTCACCACAAGGGTCGGTAGCTAACTATGGCTACACCTTC. Protein sequence: CASSPQGSVANYGYTF.

This chain connects TRBV19 to TRBJ2-5, with D possibly being TRBD1 or TRBD2 (5 bases each). The tail of the sequence fits TRBJ2-7 better, so the J call may be wrong. The CDR3 is 13 amino acids. The V gene's germline CDR1 is LNHDA and CDR2 SQIVND (reference sequence). The CDR3 nucleotides are TGTGCCAGTGGAAGGGACGGAGGCTACGAGCAGTACTTC. Protein: CASGRDGGYEQYF.

CDR3: CASSQEMTSGSYEQYF. In DNA, the CDR3 is TGTGCCAGCAGCCAAGAGATGACTAGCGGGAGCTACGAGCAGTACTTC. The V gene is TRBV4-2, the J gene TRBJ2-7; 12 nucleotides align to TRBD2. V shed 0 bases and J 3 bases; nucleotides not matched to a gene: 3. The CDR3 is 16 amino acids. Germline V gene data show CDR1 as LGHNA and CDR2 as YNFKEQ.

Worth noting for this clone: A junction boundary mismatches the germline segment, possibly from a read error. The chain couples TRBV7-2 to TRBJ2-7; D not certain. Germline CDR1 and CDR2: SGHTA and FQGNSA. The CDR3 contains 13 residues. This CDR3 is CASSVDAAYVQYF. The CDR3 coding sequence is TGTGCCAGCAGCGTCGATGCGGCCTACGTGCAGTACTTC.

The gene calls are TRBV4-1 and TRBJ2-7, with D possibly TRBD1 on 6 matching bases. The CDR3 loop spans 14 amino acids. Germline CDR1 MGHRA, CDR2 YSYEKL. Trimming pared 3 bases from V and 3 bases from J, leaving 12 bases between. Written as DNA, the CDR3 is TGCGCCAGCAGCCACCCCGGGACACTCTACGAGCAGTACTTC. Amino acids: CASSHPGTLYEQYF.

The J gene is TRBJ2-5, the V gene TRBV5-1, with a weak D call TRBD1 (6 bases). Germline values: CDR1 SGHRS, CDR2 YFSETQ. Trimming pared 3 bases from V and 4 bases from J, leaving 10 bases between. CDR3 size: 13 residues. CDR3 coding DNA: TGCGCCAGCAGCTCCCTCAGGGGAGAGACCCAGTACTTC. Encoded protein: CASSSLRGETQYF.

Worth noting for this clone: With only one base between it and a far larger clone, this is likely a read error. DNA of the CDR3: TGTGCCAGCAGCTTGGGTAGCAATCAGCCCCAGCATTTT. Residues: CASSLGSNQPQHF. The chain uses TRBV5-4 and TRBJ1-5, with D unclear. CDR3 length equals 13 residues. Germline-derived CDR1 and CDR2 are SGHNT and YYREEE (reference sequence). Trimming cost V 0 bases and J 0 bases, with 1 base left between them.

As for this clone: A read error likely explains this, since a far larger clone differs by one base. Other DNA sequences within the sample encode an identical CDR3. V is TRBV14 and J is TRBJ1-3; D is uncertain. This CDR3 region has 16 residues. CDR1 and CDR2 from the germline V gene are SGHDN and FVKESK. The CDR3 DNA follows: TGTGCCAGTAGCCAAGAATTGCAGAGCTCTGGAAACACCATATATTTT. Translating gives CASSQELQSSGNTIYF.

The chain couples TRBV29-1 to TRBJ1-1, with D hard to call. CDR1 is SQVTM and CDR2 is ANQGSEA in the germline V gene. The CDR3 is 16 amino acids. V lost 5 bases and J 0 bases, leaving 19 bases between the germline ends. The CDR3 DNA reads as TGCAGCGTTTATTTAGGGTCCAAGCGGGTGAACACTGAAGCTTTCTTT. Translated: CSVYLGSKRVNTEAFF.

This clone was seen just once. V and J are TRBV7-3 and TRBJ2-3; possibly TRBD2 for D (5 bases). V lost 3 bases and J lost 6, with 10 bases in between. CDR1 and CDR2 (germline): SGHTA, FQGTGA. This CDR3 has 13 amino acids. In DNA form, the CDR3 reads TGTGCCAGCAGCTTTTTTTCGGGGGATACGCAGTATTTT. This encodes CASSFFSGDTQYF.

The chain employs TRBV9 and TRBJ1-3, with D maybe TRBD1 (6 bases). Trimming took 0 bases from V and 2 from J, leaving 9 bases between them. The CDR3 length is 15 residues. Germline V gene data show CDR1 as SGDLS and CDR2 as YYNGEE. CDR3 region: CASSVAGTTGNTIYF. The CDR3 nucleotides are TGTGCCAGCAGCGTAGCCGGGACAACTGGAAACACCATATATTTT.

The genes are TRBV5-6 and TRBJ2-7; 8 bases agree with TRBD1. The germline V gene encodes CDR1 SGHDT and CDR2 YYEEEE. Losses at the gene ends were 4 bases for V and 4 bases for J; bases not matched to a gene: 7. The CDR3 loop spans 14 amino acids. CDR3: CASSGTGPYYEQYF. Written as DNA, the CDR3 is TGTGCCAGCAGCGGGACAGGTCCGTATTACGAGCAGTACTTC. Drawing the rest from reference TRBV5-6 and TRBJ2-7, the complete variable domain is DAGVTQSPTHLIKTRGQQVTLRCSPKSGHDTVSWYQQALGQGPQFIFQYYEEEERQRGNFPDRFSGHQFPNYSSELNVNALLLGDSALYLCASSGTGPYYEQYFGPGTRLTVT.

As concerns this clone: This likely stems from a read error, as it lies one base from a far larger clone. The sample carries other DNA sequences with the same CDR3. The chain combines TRBV7-2 with TRBJ1-2; TRBD1 aligns across 7 bases. The CDR3 covers 17 residues. Germline V gene data show CDR1 as SGHTA and CDR2 as FQGNSA. The ends lost 4 bases at V and 3 bases at J; junction bases unmatched: 14. CDR3 in DNA: TGTGCCAGCAGCTCAGACTCGACAGGGACTAATGACTATGGCTACACCTTC. It specifies CASSSDSTGTNDYGYTF. The full variable domain, with the rest looked up from reference TRBV7-2 and TRBJ1-2, is GAGVSQSPSNKVTEKGKDVELRCDPISGHTALYWYRQSLGQGLEFLIYFQGNSAPDKSGLPSDRFSAERTGGSVSTLTIQRTQQEDSAVYLCASSSDSTGTNDYGYTFGSGTRLTVV.

There are a few counts of this clone. The chain recombines TRBV5-1 with TRBJ1-1, with D tentatively TRBD1 (5 bases). Trimming took off 4 bases at V and 0 bases at J, with 13 bases between the two ends. Germline values: CDR1 SGHRS, CDR2 YFSETQ. This CDR3 is built from 15 residues. The CDR3 loop is CASSPGRGMNTEAFF. The CDR3 DNA reads TGCGCCAGCAGCCCTGGACGGGGCATGAACACTGAAGCTTTCTTT.

The V call is TRBV28, the J call TRBJ1-4; D is unclear. The CDR3 sequence is 11 residues long. The germline V gene has CDR1 MDHEN and CDR2 SYDVKM. Trimming stripped 2 bases from V and 13 bases from J, with 8 bases between. This chain's CDR3 is CASSLQGSLFF. Written as DNA, the CDR3 is TGTGCCAGCAGTTTACAAGGGTCACTGTTTTTT. Full variable domain (rest looked up from reference TRBV28 and TRBJ1-4): DVKVTQSSRYLVKRTGEKVFLECVQDMDHENMFWYRQDPGLGLRLIYFSYDVKMKEKGDIPEGYSVSREKKERFSLILESASTNQTSMYLCASSLQGSLFFGSGTQLSVL.

CDR3 protein: CASSLSTVGTSDTQYF. Written as DNA, the CDR3 is TGTGCCAGCAGCTTATCCACCGTCGGGACTTCAGATACGCAGTATTTT. The chain has TRBV7-3 and TRBJ2-3; weak D call: TRBD2 (6 bases). CDR3 length: 16 residues. The germline V gene has CDR1 SGHTA and CDR2 FQGTGA. Deletions cut 2 bases from V and 4 bases from J, with 16 bases between.

This chain joins TRBV6-8 and TRBJ1-3, with TRBD1 matching 9 bases. Germline loops: CDR1 MNHGY, CDR2 SAAAGT. The CDR3 runs to 16 residues. With 2 bases clipped from V and 9 bases from J, the junction kept 11 bases outside the gene matches. The CDR3 reads CASSYGRDRENLTIYF. In DNA form, the CDR3 reads TGTGCCAGCAGTTACGGCCGGGACAGGGAAAATCTCACCATATATTTT.

A remark on this clone: This probably arose from a read error, given a far larger clone one base away. Within the sample, other DNA sequences also encode this same CDR3. This chain's CDR3 is CAIKGGQGLYEQYF. The CDR3 nucleotides read TGCGCCATCAAAGGGGGACAGGGGTTGTACGAGCAGTACTTC. The chain links TRBV10-3 to TRBJ2-7, with 10 bases identical to TRBD1. From germline, CDR1 is ENHRY and CDR2 SYGVKD. This CDR3 spans 14 amino acids.

This clone was detected only a few times. A read error is the likely source, as a far larger clone sits one nucleotide away. This sample includes further DNA sequences coding for the same CDR3. V is TRBV30 and J is TRBJ2-5; D gene uncertain. The ends were cut back, 3 bases at V and 0 bases at J, with 11 bases in the middle. Germline V CDR1 and CDR2: GTSNPN, SVGIG (reference sequence). This CDR3 is built from 14 residues. CDR3 loop: CAWRRLLYQETQYF. CDR3 nucleotides: TGTGCCTGGAGGAGGCTCTTGTACCAAGAGACCCAGTACTTC.

This chain connects TRBV2 to TRBJ2-7, with D possibly being TRBD2 (5 bases). Germline V gene data show CDR1 as SNHLY and CDR2 as FYNNEI. The V gene lost 8 bases and the J gene lost 4 bases, with 21 bases spanning the gap. The CDR3 has 15 residues. The CDR3 is CASQPAGLRVYEQYF. CDR3 DNA: TGTGCCAGCCAACCCGCGGGCTTGCGCGTGTACGAGCAGTACTTC.